This T cell receptor beta chain was sequenced for a study of blood T cell repertoires in COVID-19. As for the study in general: Material from acute and convalescent COVID-19 was sourced from the United States, Italy and Spain.

The repertoire was sequenced with immunoSEQ multiplex PCR; TCRdb's copy has only in-frame clones and lacks some. Of about 98,000 clones listed, about 85% are singletons. The V end was cut by 5 bases, the J end by 8 bases, with 15 bases between. Germline V CDR1 and CDR2: SGHTA, FQGNSA. CDR3 length equals 13 residues. Sequenced input: peripheral blood. This sequence joins TRBV7-2 and TRBJ1-2; a weak D match, TRBD1 (6 bases). The receptor was isolated from a woman of 80 years or more with acute or convalescent COVID-19. The DNA of the CDR3 is TGTGCCAGCAGCCCGGGACAACGGTACGGCTACACCTTC. Encoded protein: CASSPGQRYGYTF.